This TCR beta chain appears in the sequencing data of a study of vaccination effects on CD4 cells after COVID-19. About the research overall: Using viral peptide pools, the ViraFEST assay grew out antigen-specific CD4+ T cells prior to sequencing.

Method: immunoSEQ multiplex PCR; TCRdb's copy keeps in-frame clones and lacks some. Of 45,000 or so clones detected, around 74% appear once; the ten largest clones hold roughly 8.7%. Germline V gives CDR1 LNHDA, CDR2 SQIVND (reference sequence). The CDR3 spans 13 residues. The V and J ends lost 5 bases and 0 bases respectively, with 7 bases between them. Scientists isolated CD4+ T cells after an approximately 10-day culture period ended. This person's SARS-CoV-2 infection, confirmed by PCR, occurred between March and December 2020. Researchers swapped half the medium for IL-2 medium on both days 3 and 7. Comments on this clone: The antigen is undetermined.

The chain is built from TRBV19 and TRBJ1-2; D is unresolved. The clonotype originates from a human donor who had a prior SARS-CoV-2 infection. The sample was CD4+ T cells from PBMCs cultured without peptide, taken before COVID-19 vaccination. The CDR3 reads CASSFRSNYGYTF. In nucleotides, the CDR3 is TGTGCCAGTAGTTTCAGGTCTAACTATGGCTACACCTTC. Full variable domain (rest looked up from reference TRBV19 and TRBJ1-2): DGGITQSPKYLFRKEGQNVTLSCEQNLNHDAMYWYRQDPGQGLRLIYYSQIVNDFQKGDIAEGYSVSREKKESFPLTVTSAQKNPTAFYLCASSFRSNYGYTFGSGTRLTVV.